This TCR beta chain appears in the sequencing data of a study of blood T cell repertoires in COVID-19. Repertoires were generated with immunoSEQ multiplex PCR, while TCRdb's copy carries only in-frame clones and drops some. This sample has fewer than 95,000 clones, with roughly nine tenths found just once. Germline lookup yields CDR1 KGHDR and CDR2 SFDVKD. The CDR3 length is 12 residues. Deletions cut 12 bases from V and 3 bases from J, with 13 bases between. The sample was peripheral blood. This clonotype was sampled from a male donor with acute or convalescent COVID-19. V usage is TRBV24-1 and J usage is TRBJ1-2; D ambiguous. The CDR3 here is CAPPQVYYGYTF. The CDR3 nucleotides are TGTGCCCCCCCCCAGGTGTACTATGGCTACACCTTC.